One and the same sample provided the 17 T cell receptor beta chains below, sequenced in a study of blood T cell repertoires in COVID-19. Clones were read by immunoSEQ multiplex PCR, and TCRdb kept only the in-frame ones, dropping some. Of around 400,000 clones detected, roughly 88% appear once; the ten largest clones hold 1.4% to 1.5%. Material: PBMCs or T cells enriched from blood (not recorded which). These receptors were taken from a woman aged 18-30 years who had been exposed to COVID-19.

At least ten counts were recorded for this clone. The rearrangement uses TRBV10-3 and TRBJ2-7; maybe TRBD2 (5 bases). Trimming removed 4 bases at V and 3 bases at J, with 13 bases between. Germline CDR1 and CDR2: ENHRY and SYGVKD. The CDR3 covers 14 residues. CDR3 loop: CAISAQEEFYEQYF. CDR3 DNA sequence: TGTGCCATCAGTGCTCAGGAGGAATTCTACGAGCAGTACTTC.

V usage is TRBV7-6 and J usage is TRBJ1-6; 7 nucleotides line up with TRBD1. Trimming removed 5 bases from V and 7 bases from J; junction bases left unmatched: 8. Germline lookup yields CDR1 SGHVS and CDR2 FNYEAQ. The CDR3 extends over 15 amino acids. This chain's CDR3 is CASSPRQGRNSPLHF. CDR3 nucleotides: TGTGCCAGCAGCCCTCGACAGGGTAGGAATTCACCCCTCCACTTT.

This clone was picked up a small number of times. The chain is built from TRBV3-1 (or the pseudogene TRBV3-2) and TRBJ2-1; tentatively, D is TRBD1 (6 bases). The V gene lost 5 bases and the J gene lost 8 bases, with 13 bases spanning the gap. The CDR3 extends over 13 amino acids. The germline CDR1 and CDR2 sequences are LGHDT and YNNKEL (reference sequence). The chain's CDR3 is CASSRGQFHEQFF. DNA for the CDR3: TGTGCCAGCAGCAGGGGACAATTCCATGAGCAGTTCTTC.

The chain employs TRBV5-5 and TRBJ2-5; possibly TRBD2 for D (5 bases). Germline V lookup: CDR1 SGHKS, CDR2 YYEKEE (reference sequence). The CDR3 contains 13 residues. V was cut by 5 bases and J by 4 bases, with 12 bases left in between. The CDR3 region has the DNA TGTGCCAGCAGGCCTCGGGGAGTAGAGACCCAGTACTTC. Its translation is CASRPRGVETQYF.

The V and J genes are TRBV5-1 and TRBJ1-2; D might be TRBD1 (6 bases). Per the germline V gene, CDR1 is SGHRS and CDR2 is YFSETQ. CDR3 length equals 13 residues. Trimming shortened V by 1 base and J by 3 bases, and 7 bases separated the two germline ends. For the CDR3, the DNA is TGCGCCAGCAGCTTGCCAGGGGACTATGGCTACACCTTC. Amino acids: CASSLPGDYGYTF.

The rearrangement joins TRBV4-2 to TRBJ2-7, with D possibly TRBD1 on 5 matching bases. The CDR3 length is 15 residues. Germline CDR1 and CDR2: LGHNA and YNFKEQ. With 1 base removed from V and 5 bases from J, the gap between germline ends came to 15 bases. The CDR3 is CASSQGAGAQDEQYF. CDR3 bases: TGTGCCAGCAGCCAAGGGGCTGGGGCACAGGACGAGCAGTACTTC.

J is TRBJ2-1 and V is TRBV28; D perhaps matches TRBD2 (5 bases). CDR1 MDHEN and CDR2 SYDVKM come from the germline V gene. V lost 2 bases, J lost 0 bases, and 14 bases lay in between. This CDR3 spans 17 amino acids. In nucleotides, the CDR3 is TGTGCCAGCAGTTTAGAGGGTGGCACAAGCTCCTACAATGAGCAGTTCTTC. Translating it yields CASSLEGGTSSYNEQFF.

The chain combines TRBV7-9 with TRBJ1-4, with 7 bases that match TRBD1. CDR1 is SEHNR and CDR2 is FQNEAQ in the germline V gene (reference sequence). This CDR3 region has 15 residues. V dropped 5 bases and J dropped 5; count of bases not matched to a gene: 8. The CDR3 region is CASSGPGQINEKLFF. CDR3 nucleotides: TGTGCCAGCAGCGGACCGGGACAGATAAATGAAAAACTGTTTTTT.

The chain carries TRBV6-2 or TRBV6-3 and TRBJ1-1; D ambiguous. Trimming left V 2 bases short and J 3 bases short, with 4 bases between. The CDR3 length is 12 residues. Germline CDR1 MNHEY, CDR2 SVGEGT. CDR3 nucleotides: TGTGCCAGCAGTTACCAGTACACTGAAGCTTTCTTT. Protein: CASSYQYTEAFF.

This rearrangement joins TRBV19 to TRBJ1-5; 10 bases agree with TRBD1. CDR1 and CDR2 (germline): LNHDA, SQIVND (reference sequence). This CDR3 spans 16 amino acids. V lost 8 bases to trimming and J lost 4 bases; unmatched junction nucleotides: 11. The DNA for the CDR3 is TGTGCCAGTTACCGTGGGGACAGGGGTCAAAATCAGCCCCAGCATTTT. It yields the protein CASYRGDRGQNQPQHF.

The chain links TRBV5-1 to TRBJ2-1, with 7 nucleotides matching TRBD2. CDR3 size: 18 residues. J gave up 0 bases and V 4 bases, and 13 bases lay outside the gene matches. From germline, CDR1 is SGHRS and CDR2 YFSETQ. The CDR3 DNA sequence: TGCGCCAGCAGCGTCGCGGGACTAACCTTCGACTCCTACAATGAGCAGTTCTTC. Translated: CASSVAGLTFDSYNEQFF.

The CDR3 is CASSVIGGVPGNTIYF. CDR3 in DNA: TGTGCCAGTAGCGTAATCGGGGGTGTCCCTGGAAACACCATATATTTT. The rearrangement links TRBV19 to TRBJ1-3; tentatively, D is TRBD1 (5 bases). The V end was cut by 6 bases, the J end by 2 bases, with 17 bases between. This CDR3 comprises 16 residues. Germline V lookup: CDR1 LNHDA, CDR2 SQIVND (reference sequence).

This clone has at least ten counts. CDR3 nucleotides: TGTGCCAGCAGCAAAGCTCCAGATATCAACACTGAAGCTTTCTTT. Translation: CASSKAPDINTEAFF. V usage is TRBV21-1 and J usage is TRBJ1-1; the D call of TRBD1 is as the table states it, not checked on the DNA. TRBV21-1 is given as a pseudogene. The CDR3 spans 15 residues.

The chain has TRBV7-8 and TRBJ2-7, with 10 bases lining up with TRBD2. The germline V gene has CDR1 SGHVS and CDR2 FQNEAQ. Germline trimming cut 1 base from V and 4 bases from J; bases unmatched to any gene: 4. The CDR3 runs 15 residues. The CDR3 nucleotides are TGTGCCAGCAGCTTAGGAGTAGCGGGGGGTTACGAGCAGTACTTC. This sequence encodes CASSLGVAGGYEQYF.

V is TRBV29-1 and J is TRBJ2-3, with 10 bases identical to TRBD2. From germline, CDR1 is SQVTM and CDR2 ANQGSEA. The CDR3 consists of 16 residues. The V and J ends lost 7 bases and 4 bases, in that order; junction bases with no gene match: 14. The CDR3: CSGTAGGYSIADTQYF. The CDR3 coding sequence is TGCAGCGGTACAGCGGGGGGGTATTCAATCGCAGATACGCAGTATTTT.

The chain couples TRBV4-1 to TRBJ1-1; D remains unclear. The CDR3 contains 15 residues. Trimming took off 3 bases at V and 5 bases at J, with 16 bases between the two ends. Germline CDR1 is MGHRA and CDR2 is YSYEKL. CDR3 sequence reads: CASSQRAHDGTEAFF. In DNA form, the CDR3 reads TGCGCCAGCAGCCAGAGGGCACATGACGGAACTGAAGCTTTCTTT.

The chain combines TRBV29-1 with TRBJ1-2; TRBD1 aligns across 11 bases. CDR1 is SQVTM and CDR2 is ANQGSEA in the germline V gene. V shed 7 bases and J 7 bases; nucleotides not matched to a gene: 8. This CDR3 has 13 amino acids. The CDR3 DNA follows: TGCAGCGGGAGGACAGGGGGCGCGGTTGGCTACACCTTC. The encoded protein is CSGRTGGAVGYTF.